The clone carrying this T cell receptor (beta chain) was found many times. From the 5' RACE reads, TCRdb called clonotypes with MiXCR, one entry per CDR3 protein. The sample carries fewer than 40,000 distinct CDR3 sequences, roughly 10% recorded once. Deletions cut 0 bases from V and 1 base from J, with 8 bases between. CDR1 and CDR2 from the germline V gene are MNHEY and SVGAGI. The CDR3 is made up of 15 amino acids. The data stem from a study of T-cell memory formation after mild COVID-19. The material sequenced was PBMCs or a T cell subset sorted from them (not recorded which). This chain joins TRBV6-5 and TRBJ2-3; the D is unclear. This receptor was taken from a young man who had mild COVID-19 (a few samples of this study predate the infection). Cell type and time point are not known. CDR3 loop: CASSYSLGRTDTQYF. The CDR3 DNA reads TGTGCCAGCAGTTACTCGTTGGGCCGCACAGATACGCAGTATTTT.